Sequencing of this T cell receptor beta chain was carried out in a study of blood T cell repertoires in COVID-19. This CDR3 spans 14 amino acids. The V gene lost 4 bases and the J gene lost 4 bases, with 10 bases spanning the gap. Germline CDR1 reads LNHDA; CDR2 reads SQIVND (reference sequence). Clones were sequenced by immunoSEQ multiplex PCR, and TCRdb holds only the in-frame ones, with some missing. The sample holds roughly 90,000 clones; 80% are singletons and the top ten take around a tenth. The TCR sequence derives from a woman in her sixties or seventies with acute or convalescent COVID-19. Sequencing was done on a sample of peripheral blood. This sequence joins TRBV19 and TRBJ1-4, with TRBD1 as a possible D gene (6 bases). CDR3 in DNA: TGTGCCAGTAGTAGGGGACACCTTAATGAAAAACTGTTTTTT. It specifies CASSRGHLNEKLFF.